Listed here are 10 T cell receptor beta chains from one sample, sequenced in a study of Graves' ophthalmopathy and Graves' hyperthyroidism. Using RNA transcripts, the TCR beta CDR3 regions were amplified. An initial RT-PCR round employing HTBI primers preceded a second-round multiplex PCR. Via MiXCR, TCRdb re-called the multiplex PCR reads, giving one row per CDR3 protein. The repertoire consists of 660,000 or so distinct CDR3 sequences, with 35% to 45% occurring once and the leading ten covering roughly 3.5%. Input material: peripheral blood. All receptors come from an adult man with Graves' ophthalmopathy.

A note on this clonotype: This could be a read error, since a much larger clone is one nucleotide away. This CDR3 is CASRPVLTDQETHYF. The CDR3 region has the DNA TGTGCCAGCAGGCCCGTATTGACAGACCAAGAGACCCATTACTTC. The V call is TRBV11-2, the J call TRBJ2-5; the D gene is possibly TRBD1 (5 bases). Looked up from germline, CDR1 is SGHAT and CDR2 is FQNNGV. The CDR3 spans 15 residues.

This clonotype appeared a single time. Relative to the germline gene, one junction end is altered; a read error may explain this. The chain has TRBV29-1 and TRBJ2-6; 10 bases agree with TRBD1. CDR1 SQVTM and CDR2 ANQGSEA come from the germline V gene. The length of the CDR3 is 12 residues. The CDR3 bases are TGCAGCGCCGACGGGACAGGGGACACTGAAGCTTTC. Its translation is CSADGTGDTEAF.

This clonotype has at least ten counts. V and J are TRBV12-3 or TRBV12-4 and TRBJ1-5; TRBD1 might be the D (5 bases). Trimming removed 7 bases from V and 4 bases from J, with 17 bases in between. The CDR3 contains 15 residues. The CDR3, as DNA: TGTGCCAGCACCACTGCCTGGGGGGGGAATCAGCCCCAGCATTTT. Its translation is CASTTAWGGNQPQHF.

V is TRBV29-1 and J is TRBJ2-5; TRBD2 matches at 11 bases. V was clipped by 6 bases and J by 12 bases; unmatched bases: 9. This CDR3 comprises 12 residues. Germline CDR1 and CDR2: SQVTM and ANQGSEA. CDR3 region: CSVEDPGLAEYF. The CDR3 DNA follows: TGCAGCGTCGAGGATCCGGGACTAGCGGAGTACTTC.

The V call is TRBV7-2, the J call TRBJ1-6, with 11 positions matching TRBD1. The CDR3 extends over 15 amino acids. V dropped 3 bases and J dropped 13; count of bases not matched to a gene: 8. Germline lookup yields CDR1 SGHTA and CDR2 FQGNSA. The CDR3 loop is CASSLGQGDSAPLHF. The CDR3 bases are TGTGCCAGCAGCTTGGGACAGGGGGATTCCGCGCCCCTCCACTTT.

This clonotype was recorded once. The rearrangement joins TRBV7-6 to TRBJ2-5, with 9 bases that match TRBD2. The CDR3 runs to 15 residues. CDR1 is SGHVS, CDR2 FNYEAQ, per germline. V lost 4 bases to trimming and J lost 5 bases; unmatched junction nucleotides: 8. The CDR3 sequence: CASSSPSGGYETQYF. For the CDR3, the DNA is TGTGCCAGCAGCTCTCCAAGCGGGGGGTATGAGACCCAGTACTTC.

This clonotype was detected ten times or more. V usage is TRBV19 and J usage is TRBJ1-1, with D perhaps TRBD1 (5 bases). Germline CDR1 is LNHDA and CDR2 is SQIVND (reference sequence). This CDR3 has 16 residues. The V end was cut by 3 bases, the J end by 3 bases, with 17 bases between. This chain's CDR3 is CASSIWGTVRDTEAFF. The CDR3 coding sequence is TGTGCCAGTAGTATTTGGGGGACCGTGCGGGACACTGAAGCTTTCTTT.

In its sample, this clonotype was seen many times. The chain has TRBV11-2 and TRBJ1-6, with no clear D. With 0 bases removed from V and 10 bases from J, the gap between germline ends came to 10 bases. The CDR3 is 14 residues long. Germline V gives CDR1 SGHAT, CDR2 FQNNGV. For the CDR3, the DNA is TGTGCCAGCAGCTTAGATAACCCTAAATCACCCCTCCACTTT. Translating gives CASSLDNPKSPLHF.

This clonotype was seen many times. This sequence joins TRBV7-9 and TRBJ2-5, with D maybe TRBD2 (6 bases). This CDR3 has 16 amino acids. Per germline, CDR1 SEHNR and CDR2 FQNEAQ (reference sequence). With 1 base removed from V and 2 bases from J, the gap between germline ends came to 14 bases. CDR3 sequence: CASSLGGGVGQETQYF. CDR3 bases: TGTGCCAGCAGCTTAGGGGGCGGGGTTGGACAAGAGACCCAGTACTTC. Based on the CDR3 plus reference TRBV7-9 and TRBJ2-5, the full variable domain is DTGVSQNPRHKITKRGQNVTFRCDPISEHNRLYWYRQTLGQGPEFLTYFQNEAQLEKSRLLSDRFSAERPKGSFSTLEIQRTEQGDSAMYLCASSLGGGVGQETQYFGPGTRLLVL.

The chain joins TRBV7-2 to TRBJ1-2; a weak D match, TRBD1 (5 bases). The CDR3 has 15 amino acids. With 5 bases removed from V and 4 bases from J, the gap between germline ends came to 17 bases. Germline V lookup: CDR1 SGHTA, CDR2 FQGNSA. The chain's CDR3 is CASSTSAGPRYGYTF. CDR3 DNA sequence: TGTGCCAGCAGCACTTCGGCGGGACCACGCTATGGCTACACCTTC.